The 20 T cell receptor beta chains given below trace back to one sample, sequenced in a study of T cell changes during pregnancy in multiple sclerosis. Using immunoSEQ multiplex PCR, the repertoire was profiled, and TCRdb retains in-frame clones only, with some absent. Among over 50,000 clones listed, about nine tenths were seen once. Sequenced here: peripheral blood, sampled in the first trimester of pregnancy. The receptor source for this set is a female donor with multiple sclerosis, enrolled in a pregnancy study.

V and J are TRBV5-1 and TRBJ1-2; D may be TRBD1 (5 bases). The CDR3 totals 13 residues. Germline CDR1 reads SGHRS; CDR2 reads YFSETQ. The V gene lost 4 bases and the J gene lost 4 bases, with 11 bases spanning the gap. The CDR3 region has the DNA TGCGCCAGCAGCGTGGGGGGAGGCTATGGCTACACCTTC. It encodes CASSVGGGYGYTF.

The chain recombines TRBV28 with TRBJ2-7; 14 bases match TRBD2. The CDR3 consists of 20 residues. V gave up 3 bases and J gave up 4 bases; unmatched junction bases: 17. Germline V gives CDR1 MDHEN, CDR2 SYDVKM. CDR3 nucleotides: TGTGCCAGCAGTTTCTATACGGGACTAGCGGGAGTTGGGCTCGGTTACGAGCAGTACTTC. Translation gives CASSFYTGLAGVGLGYEQYF.

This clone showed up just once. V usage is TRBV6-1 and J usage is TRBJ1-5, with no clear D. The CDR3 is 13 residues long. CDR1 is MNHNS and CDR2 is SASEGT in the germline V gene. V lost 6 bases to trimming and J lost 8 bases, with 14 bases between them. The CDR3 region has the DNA TGTGCCAGCAGACACACAGAGCCGGAGCCCCAGCATTTT. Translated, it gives CASRHTEPEPQHF.

CDR3 sequence (DNA): TGTGCCAGCAGTCTACAGGGTGATCAGCCCCAGCATTTT. Protein product: CASSLQGDQPQHF. The chain is built from TRBV27 and TRBJ1-5, with D possibly matching TRBD1 (6 bases). The CDR3 covers 13 residues. Germline CDR1 is MNHEY and CDR2 is SMNVEV (reference sequence). V dropped 5 bases and J dropped 5 bases, with 10 bases sitting between them.

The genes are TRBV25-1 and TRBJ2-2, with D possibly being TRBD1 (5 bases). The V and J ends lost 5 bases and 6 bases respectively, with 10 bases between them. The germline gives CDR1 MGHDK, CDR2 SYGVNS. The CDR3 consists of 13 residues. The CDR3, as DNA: TGTGCCAGCAGTTTCAGGGCTCCCGGGGAGCTGTTTTTT. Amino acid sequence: CASSFRAPGELFF.

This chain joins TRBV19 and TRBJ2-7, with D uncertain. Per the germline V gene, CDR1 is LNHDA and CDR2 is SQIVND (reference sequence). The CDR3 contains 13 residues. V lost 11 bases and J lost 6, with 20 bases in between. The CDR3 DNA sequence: TGTGCCGTGAGTCCCGAGGCAGCCTGCGAGCAGTACTTC. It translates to CAVSPEAACEQYF.

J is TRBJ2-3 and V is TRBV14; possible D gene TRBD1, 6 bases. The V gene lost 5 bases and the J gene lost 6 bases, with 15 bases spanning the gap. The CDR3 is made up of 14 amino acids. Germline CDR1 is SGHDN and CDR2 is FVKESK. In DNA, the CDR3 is TGTGCCAGCAGCTTTAGACAGGAGATCGATACGCAGTATTTT. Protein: CASSFRQEIDTQYF.

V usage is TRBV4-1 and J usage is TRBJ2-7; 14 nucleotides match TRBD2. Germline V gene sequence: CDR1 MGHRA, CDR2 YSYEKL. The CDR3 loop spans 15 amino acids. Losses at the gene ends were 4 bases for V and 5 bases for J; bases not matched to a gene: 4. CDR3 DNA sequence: TGCGCCAGCAGCCCGGGACTAGCGGGAGTAAACGAGCAGTACTTC. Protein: CASSPGLAGVNEQYF.

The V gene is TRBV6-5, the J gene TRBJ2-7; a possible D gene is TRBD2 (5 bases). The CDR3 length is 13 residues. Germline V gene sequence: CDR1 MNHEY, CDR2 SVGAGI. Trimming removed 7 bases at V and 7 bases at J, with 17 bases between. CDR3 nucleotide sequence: TGTGCCAGCAATATCGCCAGTGGCGGGGAGCAGTACTTC. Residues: CASNIASGGEQYF.

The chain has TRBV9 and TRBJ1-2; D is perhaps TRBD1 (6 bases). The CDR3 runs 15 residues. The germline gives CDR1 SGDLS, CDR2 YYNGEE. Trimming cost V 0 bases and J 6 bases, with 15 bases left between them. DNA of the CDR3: TGTGCCAGCAGCGTAGCTACGGTGGCAGGGGATGGCTACACCTTC. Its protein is CASSVATVAGDGYTF.

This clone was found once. This CDR3 is CASSPGLAGAYDEQFF. The CDR3, as DNA: TGTGCCAGCAGCCCGGGACTAGCGGGAGCGTACGATGAGCAGTTCTTC. J is TRBJ2-1 and V is TRBV11-2, with 14 positions matching TRBD2. V shed 5 bases, J shed 8 bases, and the junction held 8 bases outside the gene matches. Germline CDR1 and CDR2: SGHAT and FQNNGV. The CDR3 covers 16 residues.

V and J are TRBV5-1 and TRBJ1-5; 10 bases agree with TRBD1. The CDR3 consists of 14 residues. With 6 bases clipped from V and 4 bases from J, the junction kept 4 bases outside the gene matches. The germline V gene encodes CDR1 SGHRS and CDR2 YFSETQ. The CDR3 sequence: CASTRGQGNQPQHF. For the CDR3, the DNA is TGCGCCAGCACCCGGGGACAGGGGAATCAGCCCCAGCATTTT.

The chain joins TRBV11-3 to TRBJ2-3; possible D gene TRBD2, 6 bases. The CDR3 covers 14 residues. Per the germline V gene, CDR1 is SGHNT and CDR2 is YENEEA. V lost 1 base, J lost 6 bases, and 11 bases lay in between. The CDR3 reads CASSLGAGSDTQYF. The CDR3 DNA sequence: TGTGCCAGCAGCTTAGGGGCGGGGTCGGATACGCAGTATTTT.

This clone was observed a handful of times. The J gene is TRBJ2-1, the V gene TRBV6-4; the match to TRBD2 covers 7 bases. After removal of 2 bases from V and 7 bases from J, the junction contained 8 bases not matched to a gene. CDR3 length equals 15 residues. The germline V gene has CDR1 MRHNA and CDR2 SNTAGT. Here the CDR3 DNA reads TGTGCCAGCAGTGACATGGCGGGAGATGTAAATGAGCAGTTCTTC. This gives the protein CASSDMAGDVNEQFF.

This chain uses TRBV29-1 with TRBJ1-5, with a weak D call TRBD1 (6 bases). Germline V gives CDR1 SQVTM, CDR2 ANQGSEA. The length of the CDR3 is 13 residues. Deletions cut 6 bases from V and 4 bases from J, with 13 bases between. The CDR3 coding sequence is TGCAGCGTGACTCAGGGGTGGAATCAGCCCCAGCATTTT. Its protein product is CSVTQGWNQPQHF.

CDR3 residues: CASRPRTGSTAEGELFF. Written as DNA, the CDR3 is TGTGCCAGCAGACCCCGGACAGGATCAACTGCCGAGGGGGAGCTGTTTTTT. The chain employs TRBV7-9 and TRBJ2-2, with 7 bases lining up with TRBD1. With 6 bases clipped from V and 8 bases from J, the junction kept 18 bases outside the gene matches. The CDR3 covers 17 residues. Germline CDR1 reads SEHNR; CDR2 reads FQNEAQ (reference sequence).

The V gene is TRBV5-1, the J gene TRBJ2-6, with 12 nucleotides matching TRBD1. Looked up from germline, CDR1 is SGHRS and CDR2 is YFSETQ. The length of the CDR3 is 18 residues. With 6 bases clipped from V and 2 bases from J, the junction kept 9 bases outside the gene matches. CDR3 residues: CASNPGGQGAAGANVLTF. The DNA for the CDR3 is TGCGCCAGCAACCCTGGGGGACAGGGGGCAGCTGGGGCCAACGTCCTGACTTTC.

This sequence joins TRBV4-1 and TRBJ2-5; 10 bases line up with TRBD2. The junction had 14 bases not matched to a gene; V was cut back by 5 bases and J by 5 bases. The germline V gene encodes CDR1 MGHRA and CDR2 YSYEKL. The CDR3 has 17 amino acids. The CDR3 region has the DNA TGCGCCAGCAGCTCCCAGGCCCTAGCGGGAGCTGGGGAGACCCAGTACTTC. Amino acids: CASSSQALAGAGETQYF.

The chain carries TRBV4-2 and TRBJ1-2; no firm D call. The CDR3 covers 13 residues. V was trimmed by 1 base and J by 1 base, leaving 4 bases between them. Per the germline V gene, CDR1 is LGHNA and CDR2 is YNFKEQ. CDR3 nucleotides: TGTGCCAGCAGCCAAGCGAGTAACTATGGCTACACCTTC. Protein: CASSQASNYGYTF.

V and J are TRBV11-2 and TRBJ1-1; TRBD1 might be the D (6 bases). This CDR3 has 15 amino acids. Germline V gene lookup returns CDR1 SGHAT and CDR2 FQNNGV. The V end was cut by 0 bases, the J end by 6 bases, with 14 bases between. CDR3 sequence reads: CASSLDLTGRAEAFF. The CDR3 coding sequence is TGTGCCAGCAGCTTAGATTTAACAGGGAGGGCTGAAGCTTTCTTT.